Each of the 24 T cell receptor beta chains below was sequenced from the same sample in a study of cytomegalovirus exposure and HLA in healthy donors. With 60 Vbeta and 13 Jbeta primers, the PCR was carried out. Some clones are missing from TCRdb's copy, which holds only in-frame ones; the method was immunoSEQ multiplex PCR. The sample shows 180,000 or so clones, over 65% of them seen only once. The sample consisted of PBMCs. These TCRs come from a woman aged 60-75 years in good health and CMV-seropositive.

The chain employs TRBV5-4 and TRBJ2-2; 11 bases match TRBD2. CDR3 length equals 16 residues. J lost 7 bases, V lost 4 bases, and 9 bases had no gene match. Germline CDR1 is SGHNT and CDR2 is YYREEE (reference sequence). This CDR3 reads CASSTTSGRRIGELFF. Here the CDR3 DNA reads TGTGCCAGCAGCACCACTAGCGGGAGAAGGATCGGGGAGCTGTTTTTT.

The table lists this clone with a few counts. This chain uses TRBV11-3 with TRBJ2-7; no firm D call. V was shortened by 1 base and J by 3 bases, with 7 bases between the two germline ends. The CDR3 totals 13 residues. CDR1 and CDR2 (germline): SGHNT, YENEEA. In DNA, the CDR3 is TGTGCCAGCAGCTTAGTATCAGGCTACGAGCAGTACTTC. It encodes CASSLVSGYEQYF.

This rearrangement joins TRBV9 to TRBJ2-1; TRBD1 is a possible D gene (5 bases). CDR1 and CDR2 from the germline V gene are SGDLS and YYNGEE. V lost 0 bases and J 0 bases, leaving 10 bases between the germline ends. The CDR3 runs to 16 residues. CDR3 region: CASSVAGPSSYNEQFF. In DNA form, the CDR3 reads TGTGCCAGCAGCGTAGCAGGGCCGAGCTCCTACAATGAGCAGTTCTTC.

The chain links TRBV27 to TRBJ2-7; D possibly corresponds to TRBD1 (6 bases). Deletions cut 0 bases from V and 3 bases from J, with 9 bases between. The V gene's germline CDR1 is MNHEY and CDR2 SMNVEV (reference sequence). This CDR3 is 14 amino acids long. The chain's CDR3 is CASSLSGTSYEQYF. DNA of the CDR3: TGTGCCAGCAGTTTATCCGGGACAAGCTACGAGCAGTACTTC.

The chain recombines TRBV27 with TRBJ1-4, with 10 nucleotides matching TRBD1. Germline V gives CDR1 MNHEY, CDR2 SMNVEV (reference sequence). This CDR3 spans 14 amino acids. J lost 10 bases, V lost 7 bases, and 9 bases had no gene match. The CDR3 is CASKNRDRGGKLFF. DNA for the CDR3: TGTGCCAGCAAAAATCGGGACAGGGGAGGAAAACTGTTTTTT.

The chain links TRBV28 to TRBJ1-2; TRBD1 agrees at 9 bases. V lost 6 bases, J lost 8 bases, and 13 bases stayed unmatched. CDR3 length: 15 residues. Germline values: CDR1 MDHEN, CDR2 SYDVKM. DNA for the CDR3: TGTGCCAGCAGAATAGCCGGGACAGGGTTTGTAGGCTACACCTTC. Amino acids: CASRIAGTGFVGYTF.

The CDR3: CASSFNRDSSYEQYF. The DNA for the CDR3 is TGTGCCAGCAGTTTTAACCGGGACAGTTCCTACGAGCAGTACTTC. The chain combines TRBV11-1 with TRBJ2-7; 7 bases match TRBD1. The junction had 9 bases not matched to a gene; V was cut back by 6 bases and J by 1 base. The germline V gene has CDR1 SGHAT and CDR2 FQDESV (reference sequence). CDR3 size: 15 residues. The full variable domain, in which reference TRBV11-1 and TRBJ2-7 provide the parts outside the CDR3, is EAEVAQSPRYKITEKSQAVAFWCDPISGHATLYWYRQILGQGPELLVQFQDESVVDDSQLPKDRFSAERLKGVDSTLKIQPAELGDSAMYLCASSFNRDSSYEQYFGPGTRLTVT.

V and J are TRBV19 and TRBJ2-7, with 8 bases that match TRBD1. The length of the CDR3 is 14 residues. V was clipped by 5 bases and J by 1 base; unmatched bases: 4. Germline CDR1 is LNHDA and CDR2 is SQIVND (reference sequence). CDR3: CASSPGQVSYEQYF. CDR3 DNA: TGTGCCAGTAGTCCGGGACAGGTATCCTACGAGCAGTACTTC.

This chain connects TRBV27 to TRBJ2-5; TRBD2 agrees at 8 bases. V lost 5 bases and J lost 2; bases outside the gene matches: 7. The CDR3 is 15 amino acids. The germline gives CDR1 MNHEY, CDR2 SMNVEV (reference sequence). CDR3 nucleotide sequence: TGTGCCAGCAGTAAACTAGCGGCACAACAAGAGACCCAGTACTTC. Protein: CASSKLAAQQETQYF.

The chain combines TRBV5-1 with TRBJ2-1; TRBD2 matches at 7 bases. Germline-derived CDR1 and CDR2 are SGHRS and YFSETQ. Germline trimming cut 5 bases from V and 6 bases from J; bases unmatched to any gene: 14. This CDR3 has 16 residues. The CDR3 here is CASRPGGGSWSNEQFF. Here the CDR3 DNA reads TGCGCCAGCAGACCGGGAGGCGGGAGTTGGTCCAATGAGCAGTTCTTC.

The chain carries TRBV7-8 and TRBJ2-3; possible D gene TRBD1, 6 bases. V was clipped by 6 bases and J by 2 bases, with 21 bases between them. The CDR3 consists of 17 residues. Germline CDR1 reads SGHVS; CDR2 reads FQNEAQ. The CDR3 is CASRARLTGHLTDTQYF. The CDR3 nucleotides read TGTGCCAGCAGGGCGAGACTAACGGGACACCTCACAGATACGCAGTATTTT.

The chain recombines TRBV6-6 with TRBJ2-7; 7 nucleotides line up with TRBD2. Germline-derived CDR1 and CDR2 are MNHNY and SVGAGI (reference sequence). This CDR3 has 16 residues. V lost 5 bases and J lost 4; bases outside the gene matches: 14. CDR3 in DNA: TGTGCCAGCAGTCCTCCCAGAAGACTAGCATCTTACGAGCAGTACTTC. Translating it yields CASSPPRRLASYEQYF.

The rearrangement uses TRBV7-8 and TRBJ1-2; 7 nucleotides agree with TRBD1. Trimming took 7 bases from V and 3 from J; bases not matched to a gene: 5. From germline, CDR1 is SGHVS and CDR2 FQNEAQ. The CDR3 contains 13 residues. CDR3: CASTLDRDYGYTF. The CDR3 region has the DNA TGTGCCAGCACCCTAGACAGGGACTATGGCTACACCTTC.

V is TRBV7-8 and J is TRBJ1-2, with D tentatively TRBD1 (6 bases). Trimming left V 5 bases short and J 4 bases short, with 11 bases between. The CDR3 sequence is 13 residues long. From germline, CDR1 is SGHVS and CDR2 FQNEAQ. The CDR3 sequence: CASSPQGSYGYTF. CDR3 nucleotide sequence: TGTGCCAGCAGCCCTCAGGGGAGCTATGGCTACACCTTC.

The CDR3 DNA reads as TGTGCCAGCAGCCAAGGACTAGCAGACTACGAGCAGTACTTC. The encoded protein is CASSQGLADYEQYF. This chain connects TRBV4-2 to TRBJ2-7, with 7 positions matching TRBD2. Germline V gene sequence: CDR1 LGHNA, CDR2 YNFKEQ. J gave up 3 bases and V 1 base, and 3 bases lay outside the gene matches. The CDR3 extends over 14 amino acids.

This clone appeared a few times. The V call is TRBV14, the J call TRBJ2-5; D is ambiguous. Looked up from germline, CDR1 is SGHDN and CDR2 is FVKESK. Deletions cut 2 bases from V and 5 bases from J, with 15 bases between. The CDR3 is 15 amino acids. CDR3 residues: CASSQHTGFVETQYF. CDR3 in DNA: TGTGCCAGCAGCCAACATACCGGGTTCGTTGAGACCCAGTACTTC.

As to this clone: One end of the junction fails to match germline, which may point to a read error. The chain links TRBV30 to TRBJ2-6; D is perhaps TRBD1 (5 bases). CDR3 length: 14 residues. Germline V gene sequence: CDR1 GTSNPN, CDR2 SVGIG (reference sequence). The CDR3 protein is CALPALGGANGLTF. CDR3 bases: TGTGCCTTACCCGCCCTAGGTGGGGCCAACGGCCTGACTTTC.

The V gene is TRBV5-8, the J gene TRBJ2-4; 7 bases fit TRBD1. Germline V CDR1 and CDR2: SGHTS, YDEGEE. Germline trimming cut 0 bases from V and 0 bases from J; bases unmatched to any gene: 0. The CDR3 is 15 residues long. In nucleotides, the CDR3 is TGTGCCAGCAGCTTGGGGGACAGAGCCAAAAACATTCAGTACTTC. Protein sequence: CASSLGDRAKNIQYF.

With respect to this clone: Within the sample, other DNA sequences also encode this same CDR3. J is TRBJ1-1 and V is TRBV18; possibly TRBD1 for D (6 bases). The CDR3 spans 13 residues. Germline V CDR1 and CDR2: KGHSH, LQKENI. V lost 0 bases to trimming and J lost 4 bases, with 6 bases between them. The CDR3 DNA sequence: TGTGCCAGCTCACCACCAGGGGGCACTGAAGCTTTCTTT. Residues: CASSPPGGTEAFF.

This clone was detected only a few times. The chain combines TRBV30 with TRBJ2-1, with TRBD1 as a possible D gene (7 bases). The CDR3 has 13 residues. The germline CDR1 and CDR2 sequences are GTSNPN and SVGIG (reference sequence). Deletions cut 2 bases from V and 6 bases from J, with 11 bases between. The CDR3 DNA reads TGTGCCTGGAGTTACAGGGGAGGCAATGAGCAGTTCTTC. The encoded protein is CAWSYRGGNEQFF.

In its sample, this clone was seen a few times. The CDR3 DNA is TGCGCCAGCAGCCAAGAATTACTAGCGGGGCCTCTTCAAACGCAGTATTTT. Its protein is CASSQELLAGPLQTQYF. The chain is built from TRBV4-3 and TRBJ2-3; TRBD2 agrees at 10 bases. This CDR3 is built from 17 residues. Germline V lookup: CDR1 LGHNA, CDR2 YSLEER. Trimming cost V 0 bases and J 9 bases; bases outside gene matches: 12.

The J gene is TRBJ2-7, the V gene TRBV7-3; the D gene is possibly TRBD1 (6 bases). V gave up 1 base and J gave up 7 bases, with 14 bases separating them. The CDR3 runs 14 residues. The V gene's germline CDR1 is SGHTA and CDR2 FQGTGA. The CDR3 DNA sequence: TGTGCCAGCAGCTTAATGGGGGCTACAGGTGAGCAGTACTTC. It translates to CASSLMGATGEQYF.

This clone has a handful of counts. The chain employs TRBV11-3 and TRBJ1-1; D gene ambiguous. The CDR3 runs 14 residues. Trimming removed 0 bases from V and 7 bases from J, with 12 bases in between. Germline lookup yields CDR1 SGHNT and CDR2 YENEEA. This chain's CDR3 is CASSLDGEAGEAFF. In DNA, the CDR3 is TGTGCCAGCAGCTTAGACGGGGAGGCCGGTGAAGCTTTCTTT. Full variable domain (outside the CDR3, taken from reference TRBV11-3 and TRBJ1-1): EAGVVQSPRYKIIEKKQPVAFWCNPISGHNTLYWYLQNLGQGPELLIRYENEEAVDDSQLPKDRFSAERLKGVDSTLKIQPAELGDSAVYLCASSLDGEAGEAFFGQGTRLTVV.

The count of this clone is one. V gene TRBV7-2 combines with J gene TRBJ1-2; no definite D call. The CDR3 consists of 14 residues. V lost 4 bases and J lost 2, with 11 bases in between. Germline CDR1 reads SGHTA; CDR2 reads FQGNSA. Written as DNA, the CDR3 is TGTGCCAGCAGCTCCACGGGATCAAACTATGGCTACACCTTC. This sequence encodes CASSSTGSNYGYTF.